This T cell receptor beta chain is from a study of T cell repertoires in cytomegalovirus infection. Study-level information: Matching HLA type and CMV infection were both indicated by public TCR beta signatures. Study conclusions and caveats: Totalled public TCR beta family frequency picked out people who carried CMV plus the relevant HLA. HLA-C-restricted CMV clonotypes gave the most frequent clonotype in two of eight donors.

Turning to this clonotype: The antigen remains unidentified.

Germline CDR1 ENHRY, CDR2 SYGVKD. Trimming removed 7 bases at V and 0 bases at J, with 13 bases between. This CDR3 contains 14 residues. MiXCR, run by TCRdb on the reads, gives a single entry per CDR3 protein. The sample yields 450,000 to 600,000 distinct CDR3 sequences, 10% to 12% seen once. The material sequenced was PBMCs. The origin of this receptor is a human donor in good health (CMV status not recorded). Some clones in this sample may be carry-over from other donors' samples. This chain connects TRBV10-3 to TRBJ2-7, with D hard to call. The CDR3 spells CAIMEPARSYEQYF. The CDR3 DNA follows: TGTGCCATCATGGAGCCAGCGCGCTCCTACGAGCAGTACTTC.